The 24 T cell receptor beta chains reported below all come from one sample, sequenced in a study of blood T cell repertoires in COVID-19. Some clones are missing from TCRdb's copy, which holds only in-frame ones; the method was immunoSEQ multiplex PCR. Of some 140,000 clones in the sample, more than 75% were seen once. Input material: peripheral blood. The receptors originated from a man older than 75 with acute or convalescent COVID-19.

The chain couples TRBV10-3 to TRBJ1-1; D ambiguous. The CDR3 covers 12 residues. Germline CDR1 ENHRY, CDR2 SYGVKD. Trimming pared 3 bases from V and 4 bases from J, leaving 6 bases between. The CDR3: CAISEIGTEAFF. The DNA for the CDR3 is TGTGCCATCAGTGAAATCGGCACTGAAGCTTTCTTT.

The rearrangement links TRBV5-4 to TRBJ2-7, with a possible D match to TRBD1 (5 bases). The CDR3 loop spans 15 amino acids. Germline CDR1 and CDR2: SGHNT and YYREEE (reference sequence). The germline V and J ends were trimmed by 0 bases and 0 bases, with 10 bases remaining between them. In nucleotides, the CDR3 is TGTGCCAGCAGCTTGGGACAGCTCAGCTCCTACGAGCAGTACTTC. Protein sequence: CASSLGQLSSYEQYF.

The chain links TRBV19 to TRBJ1-2; unclear D gene. The CDR3 totals 12 residues. Trimming removed 6 bases from V and 11 bases from J, with 16 bases in between. Per germline, CDR1 LNHDA and CDR2 SQIVND (reference sequence). The chain's CDR3 is CASRGGRPWYTF. CDR3 nucleotides: TGTGCCAGTAGAGGAGGACGGCCGTGGTACACCTTC.

This chain uses TRBV6-6 with TRBJ2-1; 10 bases are a match to TRBD2. V lost 7 bases and J lost 7; bases outside the gene matches: 10. In germline, CDR1 is MNHNY, CDR2 SVGAGI (reference sequence). The CDR3 has 15 amino acids. CDR3 DNA: TGTGCCAGCACCGGCTCCAGCGGGGGGGAAAATGAGCAGTTCTTC. Protein sequence: CASTGSSGGENEQFF.

The V gene is TRBV6-5, the J gene TRBJ1-1, with D possibly being TRBD1 (5 bases). The germline V and J ends were trimmed by 6 bases and 3 bases, with 8 bases remaining between them. The germline gives CDR1 MNHEY, CDR2 SVGAGI. The CDR3 length is 12 residues. CDR3: CASRDTYTEAFF. CDR3 bases: TGTGCCAGCAGGGACACGTACACTGAAGCTTTCTTT.

The CDR3 protein is CASRTGGRETQYF. CDR3 in DNA: TGTGCCAGCAGAACGGGGGGACGAGAGACCCAGTACTTC. This chain connects TRBV27 to TRBJ2-5; 7 nucleotides align to TRBD2. Germline V gene lookup returns CDR1 MNHEY and CDR2 SMNVEV (reference sequence). This CDR3 is built from 13 residues. Germline trimming cut 6 bases from V and 4 bases from J; bases unmatched to any gene: 5.

CDR3 DNA sequence: TGTGCCACCAGTGACTCGGGGGTGTATCAAGAGACCCAGTACTTC. Translating gives CATSDSGVYQETQYF. This chain joins TRBV24-1 and TRBJ2-5; a possible D gene is TRBD2 (6 bases). V lost 4 bases and J 2 bases, leaving 13 bases between the germline ends. CDR3 length: 15 residues. Germline V gene lookup returns CDR1 KGHDR and CDR2 SFDVKD.

CDR3 sequence (DNA): TGCGCCAGCAGCCAAGGGAAGACTAGCGGGGGAAACAATGAGCAGTTCTTC. Translating it yields CASSQGKTSGGNNEQFF. The chain uses TRBV4-1 and TRBJ2-1; 12 bases are a match to TRBD2. Germline trimming cut 1 base from V and 5 bases from J; bases unmatched to any gene: 6. Germline CDR1 MGHRA, CDR2 YSYEKL. This CDR3 comprises 17 residues.

This CDR3 reads CATRSSDGTGELFF. In nucleotides, the CDR3 is TGTGCCACCAGGTCTAGCGACGGCACCGGGGAGCTGTTTTTT. The chain is built from TRBV15 and TRBJ2-2; possibly TRBD2 for D (6 bases). This CDR3 comprises 14 residues. Germline assignment: CDR1 LNHNV and CDR2 YYDKDF (reference sequence). V was cut by 6 bases and J by 4 bases, with 12 bases left in between. Full variable domain (missing parts from reference TRBV15 and TRBJ2-2): DAMVIQNPRYQVTQFGKPVTLSCSQTLNHNVMYWYQQKSSQAPKLLFHYYDKDFNNEADTPDNFQSRRPNTSFCFLDIRSPGLGDTAMYLCATRSSDGTGELFFGEGSRLTVL.

This clone came up a few times. The rearrangement uses TRBV5-4 and TRBJ1-6; 8 bases agree with TRBD1. This CDR3 has 18 residues. Trimming cost V 0 bases and J 0 bases; bases outside gene matches: 5. From germline, CDR1 is SGHNT and CDR2 YYREEE (reference sequence). DNA for the CDR3: TGTGCCAGCAGCTTGGGACAGGGGCAAAGCTCCTATAATTCACCCCTCCACTTT. Protein: CASSLGQGQSSYNSPLHF.

This chain uses TRBV6-1 with TRBJ1-5, with D possibly matching TRBD1 (5 bases). In germline, CDR1 is MNHNS, CDR2 SASEGT. The CDR3 has 19 residues. Trimming stripped 2 bases from V and 6 bases from J, with 26 bases between. The CDR3 protein is CASSEFSHSPQGISQPQHF. DNA for the CDR3: TGTGCCAGCAGTGAATTTTCCCACTCTCCGCAGGGTATTAGTCAGCCCCAGCATTTT.

The chain combines TRBV28 with TRBJ2-6; 11 nucleotides match TRBD1. The CDR3 spans 17 residues. From germline, CDR1 is MDHEN and CDR2 SYDVKM. V shed 6 bases, J shed 2 bases, and the junction held 6 bases outside the gene matches. The CDR3 is CASRPGQGVTGANVLTF. The CDR3 nucleotides read TGTGCCAGCAGGCCGGGACAGGGGGTAACTGGGGCCAACGTCCTGACTTTC.

The chain combines TRBV24-1 with TRBJ2-1; TRBD1 agrees at 9 bases. Germline lookup yields CDR1 KGHDR and CDR2 SFDVKD. The CDR3 totals 16 residues. The ends lost 0 bases at V and 5 bases at J; junction bases unmatched: 4. The CDR3 coding sequence is TGTGCCACCAGTGATTTGACTCGGACAGGGGACAATGAGCAGTTCTTC. The encoded protein is CATSDLTRTGDNEQFF.

This clone was picked up a small number of times. The V gene is TRBV6-5, the J gene TRBJ2-2; the D is unclear. Trimming took off 4 bases at V and 8 bases at J, with 5 bases between the two ends. The CDR3 runs to 11 residues. Germline V lookup: CDR1 MNHEY, CDR2 SVGAGI. The CDR3 here is CASSSRGELFF. Here the CDR3 DNA reads TGTGCCAGCAGTTCCAGGGGGGAGCTGTTTTTT.

This sequence joins TRBV18 and TRBJ2-2, with D perhaps matching TRBD1 (6 bases). The CDR3 extends over 17 amino acids. Germline CDR1 KGHSH, CDR2 LQKENI. With 0 bases removed from V and 1 base from J, the gap between germline ends came to 12 bases. CDR3 sequence: CASSPPSHRVNTGELFF. CDR3 coding DNA: TGTGCCAGCTCACCACCGTCGCACAGGGTGAACACCGGGGAGCTGTTTTTT.

In this sample, this clone turned up a few times. CDR3 DNA: TGTGCCAGCAGCACTGGGACAGCCAGCTCCTACAATGAGCAGTTCTTC. Protein: CASSTGTASSYNEQFF. This chain uses TRBV9 with TRBJ2-1, with 7 nucleotides matching TRBD1. The J segment lost 0 bases and the V segment lost 4 bases, leaving 7 bases of the junction unmatched. This CDR3 is built from 16 residues. Germline assignment: CDR1 SGDLS and CDR2 YYNGEE.

This clone appeared a single time. This chain joins TRBV2 and TRBJ1-5; maybe TRBD1 (5 bases). There are 13 residues in the CDR3. The germline gives CDR1 SNHLY, CDR2 FYNNEI. Trimming took 8 bases from V and 5 from J, leaving 13 bases between them. CDR3 sequence reads: CASLGGVYQPQHF. The CDR3 bases are TGTGCCAGCCTGGGGGGAGTATATCAGCCCCAGCATTTT.

The chain couples TRBV18 to TRBJ2-5; 9 bases match TRBD2. Germline V gives CDR1 KGHSH, CDR2 LQKENI. V trimming: 3 bases; J trimming: 1 base; junction bases outside the gene matches: 12. This CDR3 is 18 amino acids long. The CDR3 here is CASSPARRAAGGQETQYF. CDR3 DNA: TGTGCCAGCTCACCCGCCCGGCGGGCAGCGGGGGGCCAAGAGACCCAGTACTTC. The complete variable domain, with remaining parts taken from reference TRBV18 and TRBJ2-5, reads NAGVMQNPRHLVRRRGQEARLRCSPMKGHSHVYWYRQLPEEGLKFMVYLQKENIIDESGMPKERFSAEFPKEGPSILRIQQVVRGDSAAYFCASSPARRAAGGQETQYFGPGTRLLVL.

The chain combines TRBV5-1 with TRBJ2-2; weak D call: TRBD2 (5 bases). The germline V and J ends were trimmed by 2 bases and 7 bases, with 9 bases remaining between them. The CDR3 consists of 13 residues. The germline V gene has CDR1 SGHRS and CDR2 YFSETQ. In nucleotides, the CDR3 is TGCGCCAGCAGCTTACGGGAACACGGGGAGCTGTTTTTT. Translated, it gives CASSLREHGELFF.

The genes are TRBV19 and TRBJ1-4; D may be TRBD1 (6 bases). The CDR3 extends over 14 amino acids. The V end lost 10 bases, the J end lost 10 bases, and 22 bases lay between the germline ends. The germline CDR1 and CDR2 sequences are LNHDA and SQIVND (reference sequence). CDR3 nucleotides: TGTGCCACCACTATGGGCAGGGGCTTTGGAAAACTGTTTTTT. Amino acid sequence: CATTMGRGFGKLFF.

This clone was seen more than once but under ten times. V is TRBV5-6 and J is TRBJ1-2, with a weak D call TRBD1 (5 bases). The CDR3 covers 15 residues. Germline values: CDR1 SGHDT, CDR2 YYEEEE. Trimming pared 1 base from V and 1 base from J, leaving 11 bases between. DNA for the CDR3: TGTGCCAGCAGCTTGATAGGGGAAATTAACTATGGCTACACCTTC. Translated, it gives CASSLIGEINYGYTF.

J is TRBJ2-3 and V is TRBV7-7; TRBD2 agrees at 10 bases. V gave up 5 bases and J gave up 6 bases; unmatched junction bases: 11. CDR3 size: 16 residues. Germline assignment: CDR1 SSHAT and CDR2 FNYEAQ (reference sequence). The CDR3 bases are TGTGCCAGCAGCCCCGGGCGAAGCGGGGGGGCTGATACGCAGTATTTT. It translates to CASSPGRSGGADTQYF.

J is TRBJ2-4 and V is TRBV2; 7 nucleotides align to TRBD2. Trimming cost V 6 bases and J 8 bases; bases outside gene matches: 7. Per the germline V gene, CDR1 is SNHLY and CDR2 is FYNNEI. The CDR3 has 13 residues. The chain's CDR3 is CASRREGRDIQYF. The CDR3 DNA sequence: TGTGCCAGCAGGAGGGAGGGTCGGGACATTCAGTACTTC.

This clone was recorded a few times. The chain employs TRBV9 and TRBJ1-2, with a weak D call TRBD1 (6 bases). From germline, CDR1 is SGDLS and CDR2 YYNGEE. The germline V and J ends were trimmed by 4 bases and 0 bases, with 10 bases remaining between them. The CDR3 is 14 amino acids. The CDR3 sequence: CASSPGQTNYGYTF. CDR3 nucleotides: TGTGCCAGCAGCCCCGGACAGACTAACTATGGCTACACCTTC.